This entry is about one T cell receptor beta chain. With 6 bases removed from V and 6 bases from J, the gap between germline ends came to 15 bases. From germline, CDR1 is SNHLY and CDR2 FYNNEI. This CDR3 comprises 14 residues. The sample originates from a study of blood T cell repertoires in COVID-19. At the level of the study: Sources were T cells, B-cell-depleted T cells, or PBMCs; the material itself was cDNA or gDNA.

Data came from immunoSEQ multiplex PCR; TCRdb stores just in-frame clones and leaves some out. Of fewer than 300,000 clones listed, around 86% are singletons. This sequence originates from a man aged 18-30 years who had recovered from COVID-19. Sequencing was performed on PBMCs or T cells enriched from blood (not recorded which). This chain connects TRBV2 to TRBJ2-1, with D possibly matching TRBD2 (5 bases). As DNA, the CDR3 is TGTGCCAGCAGGACGGACTCGTACGGCAATGAGCAGTTCTTC. Its protein product is CASRTDSYGNEQFF.